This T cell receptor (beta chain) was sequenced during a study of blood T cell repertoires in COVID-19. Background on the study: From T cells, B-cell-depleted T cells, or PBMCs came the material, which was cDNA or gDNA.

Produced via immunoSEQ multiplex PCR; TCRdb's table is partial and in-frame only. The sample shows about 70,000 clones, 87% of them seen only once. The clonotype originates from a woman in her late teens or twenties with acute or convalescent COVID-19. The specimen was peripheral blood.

The CDR3 bases are TGCAGCATCACTAGCCCGGGAATTGAGCAGTTCTTC. Its protein product is CSITSPGIEQFF. The V and J genes are TRBV29-1 and TRBJ2-1; D might be TRBD2 (6 bases). The V end lost 8 bases, the J end lost 9 bases, and 17 bases lay between the germline ends. CDR3 length: 12 amino acids. The germline V gene encodes CDR1 SQVTM and CDR2 ANQGSEA.